This T cell receptor (beta chain) was sequenced during a study of cytomegalovirus exposure and HLA in healthy donors. The PCR was carried out with 60 Vbeta primers and 13 Jbeta primers. TCRdb keeps only in-frame clones here, not all; method: immunoSEQ multiplex PCR. The table lists roughly 140,000 clones, about 75% of them singletons. V dropped 6 bases and J dropped 3; count of bases not matched to a gene: 4. The CDR3 contains 14 residues. Germline CDR1 MNHEY, CDR2 SVGAGI. Study findings and constraints: Links to common viral pathogens appeared, in a later analysis, for several of the most significant clusters.

As regards this clone: Its target is unknown.

The TCR sequence derives from a man between 18 and 35 years old in good health and CMV-seronegative. The genes are TRBV6-5 and TRBJ2-7; 11 positions match TRBD1. Sequenced material: PBMCs. The CDR3 sequence is CASSPGQGVYEQYF. CDR3 nucleotide sequence: TGTGCCAGCAGCCCGGGACAGGGGGTCTACGAGCAGTACTTC.